This TCR beta chain was retrieved from a study of blood T cell repertoires in COVID-19. Authors' processing steps: For nucleated cells, counts were estimated from reference gene primer amplification. Data came from immunoSEQ multiplex PCR; TCRdb stores just in-frame clones and leaves some out. Clonal size and the V and J genes are those of that table, whereas D and trimming came from the DNA. Here the sample spans about 170,000 clones, 83% being singletons. CDR3 length: 14 amino acids. Trimming cost V 6 bases and J 0 bases, with 10 bases left between them. The germline V gene has CDR1 MRHNA and CDR2 SNTAGT.

The J gene is TRBJ2-3, the V gene TRBV6-4, with D possibly matching TRBD2 (6 bases). This receptor was identified in a woman aged 70-85 years who had recovered from COVID-19. The specimen sequenced was peripheral blood. The CDR3 protein is CASRPGLSTDTQYF. Written as DNA, the CDR3 is TGTGCCAGCAGGCCGGGACTCAGCACAGATACGCAGTATTTT.